This T cell receptor beta chain was observed in a study of CD8+CD57+ T cells in acquired aplastic anemia. Study background: DNA per sorted CD4+ or CD8+ sample ranged about 0.17 to 27.4 ug, averaging around 3.1 ug. Sequencing produced an average of about 11 million reads per healthy donor for CD4+ cells. Study-wide points: Researchers reported that CD8+ Simpson's diversity was not significantly different in patients versus controls. About 30 CD8+ CDR3 sequences occurred in both the patients and the controls.

About this clonotype itself: Antigen specificity is unknown.

The length of the CDR3 is 14 residues. The V and J ends lost 4 bases and 16 bases respectively, with 24 bases between them. In germline, CDR1 is SGDLS, CDR2 YYNGEE. For CDR3 and TCR beta VDJ profiling, genomic DNA was the template used. One entry per CDR3 protein results from TCRdb running MiXCR on the reads. The repertoire holds approximately 380,000 distinct CDR3 sequences, with just under 70% as singletons. This sequence originates from a human donor in good health, serving as a control. The rearrangement links TRBV9 to TRBJ2-1; perhaps TRBD2 as D (6 bases). Specimen: sorted CD4+, CD8+, or CD8+CD57+ T cells (not recorded which) from PBMCs. The CDR3, as DNA: TGTGCCAGCAGCTTAGCTTCGGCGGGAAACAACATATTCTTC. Translated, it gives CASSLASAGNNIFF.